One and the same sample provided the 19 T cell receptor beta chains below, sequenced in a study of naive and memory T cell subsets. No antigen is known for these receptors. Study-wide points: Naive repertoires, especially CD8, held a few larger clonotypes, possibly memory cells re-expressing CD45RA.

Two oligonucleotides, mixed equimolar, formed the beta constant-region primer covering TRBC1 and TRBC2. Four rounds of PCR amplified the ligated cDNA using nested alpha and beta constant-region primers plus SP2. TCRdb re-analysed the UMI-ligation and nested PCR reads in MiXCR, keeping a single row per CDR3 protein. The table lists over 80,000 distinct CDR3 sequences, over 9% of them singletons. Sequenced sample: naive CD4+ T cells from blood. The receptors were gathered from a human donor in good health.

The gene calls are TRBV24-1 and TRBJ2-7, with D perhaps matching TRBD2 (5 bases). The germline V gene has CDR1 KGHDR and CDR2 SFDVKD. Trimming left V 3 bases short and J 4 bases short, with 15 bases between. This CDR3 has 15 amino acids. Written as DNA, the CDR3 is TGTGCCACCAGTGATGCGATGGCCCCGGGGTACGAGCAGTACTTC. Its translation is CATSDAMAPGYEQYF.

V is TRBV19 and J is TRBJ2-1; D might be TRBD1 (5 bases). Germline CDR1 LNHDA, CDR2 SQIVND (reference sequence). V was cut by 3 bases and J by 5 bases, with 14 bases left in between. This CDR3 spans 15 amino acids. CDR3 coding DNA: TGTGCCAGTAGTATGGGGCAGGTCCCAAACAATGAGCAGTTCTTC. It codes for CASSMGQVPNNEQFF.

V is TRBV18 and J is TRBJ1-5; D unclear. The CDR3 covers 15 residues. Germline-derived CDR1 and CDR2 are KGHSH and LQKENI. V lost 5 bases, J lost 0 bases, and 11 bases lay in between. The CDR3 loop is CASSSLSNSNQPQHF. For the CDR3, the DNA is TGTGCCAGCTCATCTCTTAGCAATAGCAATCAGCCCCAGCATTTT. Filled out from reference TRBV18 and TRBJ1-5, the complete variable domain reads NAGVMQNPRHLVRRRGQEARLRCSPMKGHSHVYWYRQLPEEGLKFMVYLQKENIIDESGMPKERFSAEFPKEGPSILRIQQVVRGDSAAYFCASSSLSNSNQPQHFGDGTRLSIL.

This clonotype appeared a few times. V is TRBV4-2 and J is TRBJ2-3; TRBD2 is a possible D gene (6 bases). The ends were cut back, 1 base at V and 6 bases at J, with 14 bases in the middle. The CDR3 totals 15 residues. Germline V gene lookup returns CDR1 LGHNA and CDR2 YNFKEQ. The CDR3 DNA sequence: TGTGCCAGCAGCCAAGTCGCGGGGCCCGACGATACGCAGTATTTT. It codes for CASSQVAGPDDTQYF.

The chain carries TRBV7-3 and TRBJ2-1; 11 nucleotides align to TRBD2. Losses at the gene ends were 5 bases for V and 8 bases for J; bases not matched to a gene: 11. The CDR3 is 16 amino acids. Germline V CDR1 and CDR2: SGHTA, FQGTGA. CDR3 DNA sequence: TGTGCCAGCAGCCCCTCACTAGCGGGAGAGACCCATGAGCAGTTCTTC. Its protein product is CASSPSLAGETHEQFF.

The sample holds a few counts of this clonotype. Here the CDR3 reads CASSLQGGSTDTQYF. The CDR3 DNA sequence: TGTGCCAGCAGCTTACAGGGAGGCAGCACAGATACGCAGTATTTT. The J gene is TRBJ2-3, the V gene TRBV7-9; D is possibly TRBD2 (6 bases). CDR3 length: 15 amino acids. V dropped 2 bases and J dropped 0 bases, with 9 bases sitting between them. Looked up from germline, CDR1 is SEHNR and CDR2 is FQNEAQ (reference sequence).

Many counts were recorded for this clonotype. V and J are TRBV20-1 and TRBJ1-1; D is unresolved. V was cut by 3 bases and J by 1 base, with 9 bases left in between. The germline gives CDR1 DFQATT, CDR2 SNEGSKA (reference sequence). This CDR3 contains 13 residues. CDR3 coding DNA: TGCAGTGCTAGGGACGGACCGAACACTGAAGCTTTCTTT. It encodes CSARDGPNTEAFF.

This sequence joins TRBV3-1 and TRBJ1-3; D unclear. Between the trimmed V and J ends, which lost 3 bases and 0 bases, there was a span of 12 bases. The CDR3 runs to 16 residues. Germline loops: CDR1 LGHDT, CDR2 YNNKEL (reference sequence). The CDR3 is CASSQESTYSGNTIYF. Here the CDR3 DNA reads TGTGCCAGCAGCCAGGAAAGCACCTACTCTGGAAACACCATATATTTT.

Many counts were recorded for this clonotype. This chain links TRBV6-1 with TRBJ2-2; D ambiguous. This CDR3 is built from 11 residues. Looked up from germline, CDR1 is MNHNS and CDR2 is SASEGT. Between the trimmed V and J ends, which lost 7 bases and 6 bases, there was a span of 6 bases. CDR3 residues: CASTGPGELFF. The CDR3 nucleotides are TGTGCCAGCACCGGACCCGGGGAGCTGTTTTTT.

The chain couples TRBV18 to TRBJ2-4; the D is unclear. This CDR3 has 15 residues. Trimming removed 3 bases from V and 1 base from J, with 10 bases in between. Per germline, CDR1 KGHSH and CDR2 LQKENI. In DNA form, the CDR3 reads TGTGCCAGCTCACCCCTCGGGTCGGCCAAAAACATTCAGTACTTC. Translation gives CASSPLGSAKNIQYF.

CDR3 sequence (DNA): TGTGCCAGCAGCTTAGCGGGAGAGTACGGGGAGCTGTTTTTT. Its protein is CASSLAGEYGELFF. This sequence joins TRBV7-3 and TRBJ2-2, with 7 bases lining up with TRBD2. With V trimmed by 2 bases and J by 7 bases, 4 bases remained unmatched. CDR3 length equals 14 residues. In germline, CDR1 is SGHTA, CDR2 FQGTGA.

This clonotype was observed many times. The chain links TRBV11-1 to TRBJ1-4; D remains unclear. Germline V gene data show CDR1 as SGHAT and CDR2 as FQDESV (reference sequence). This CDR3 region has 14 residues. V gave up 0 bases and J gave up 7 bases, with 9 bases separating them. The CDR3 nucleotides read TGTGCCAGCAGCTTAGCGGGGAGGGTTGAAAAACTGTTTTTT. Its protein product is CASSLAGRVEKLFF.

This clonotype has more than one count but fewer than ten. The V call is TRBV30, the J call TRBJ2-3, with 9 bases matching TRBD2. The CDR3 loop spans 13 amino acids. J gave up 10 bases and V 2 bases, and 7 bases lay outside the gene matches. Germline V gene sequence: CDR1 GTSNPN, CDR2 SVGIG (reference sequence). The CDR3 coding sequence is TGTGCCTGGAGTTCGCAGCGGGAGGTCCCGCAGTATTTT. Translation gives CAWSSQREVPQYF.

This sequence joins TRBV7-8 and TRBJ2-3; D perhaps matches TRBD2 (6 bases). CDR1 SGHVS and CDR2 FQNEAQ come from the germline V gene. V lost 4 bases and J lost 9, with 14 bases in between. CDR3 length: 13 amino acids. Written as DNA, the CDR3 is TGTGCCAGCAGCTCTTTGGAGGGACTGACGCAGTATTTT. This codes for CASSSLEGLTQYF. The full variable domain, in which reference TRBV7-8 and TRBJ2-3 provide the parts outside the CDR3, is GAGVSQSPRYKVAKRGQDVALRCDPISGHVSLFWYQQALGQGPEFLTYFQNEAQLDKSGLPSDRFFAERPEGSVSTLKIQRTQQEDSAVYLCASSSLEGLTQYFGPGTRLTVL.

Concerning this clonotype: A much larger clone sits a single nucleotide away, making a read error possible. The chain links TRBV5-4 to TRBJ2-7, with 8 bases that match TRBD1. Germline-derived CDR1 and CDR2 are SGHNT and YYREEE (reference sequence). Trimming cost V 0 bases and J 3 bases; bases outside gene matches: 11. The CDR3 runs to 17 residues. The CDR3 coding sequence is TGTGCCAGCAGCTTGGGCCTCCCCGGGACAGGCCGCTACGAGCAGTACTTC. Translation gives CASSLGLPGTGRYEQYF.

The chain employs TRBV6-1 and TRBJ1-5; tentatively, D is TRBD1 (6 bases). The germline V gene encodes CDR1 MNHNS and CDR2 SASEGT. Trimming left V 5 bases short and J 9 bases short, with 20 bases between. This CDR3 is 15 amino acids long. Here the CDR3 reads CASSSDRSGYLPQHF. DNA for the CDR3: TGTGCCAGCAGTTCAGACAGGTCCGGTTACTTGCCCCAGCATTTT.

The DNA for the CDR3 is TGTGCCAGCAGTTACCGACGAACAGGGGGATCTGCTGAAGCTTTCTTT. Its protein is CASSYRRTGGSAEAFF. The chain is built from TRBV6-2 or TRBV6-3 and TRBJ1-1; 8 bases line up with TRBD1. The junction had 11 bases not matched to a gene; V was cut back by 2 bases and J by 6 bases. The germline V gene encodes CDR1 MNHEY and CDR2 SVGEGT. The CDR3 is 16 amino acids.

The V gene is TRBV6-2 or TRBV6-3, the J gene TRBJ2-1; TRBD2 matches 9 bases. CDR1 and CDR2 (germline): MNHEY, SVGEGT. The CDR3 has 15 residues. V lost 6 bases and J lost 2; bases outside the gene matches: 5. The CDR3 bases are TGTGCCAGCAGAGCGACTAGCGGCACCTACAATGAGCAGTTCTTC. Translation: CASRATSGTYNEQFF.

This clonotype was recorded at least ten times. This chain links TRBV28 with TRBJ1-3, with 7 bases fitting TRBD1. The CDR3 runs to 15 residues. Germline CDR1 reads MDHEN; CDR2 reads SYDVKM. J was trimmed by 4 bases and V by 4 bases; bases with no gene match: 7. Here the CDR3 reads CASSSTGEMGNTIYF. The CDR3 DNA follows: TGTGCCAGCAGTTCTACAGGGGAAATGGGAAACACCATATATTTT. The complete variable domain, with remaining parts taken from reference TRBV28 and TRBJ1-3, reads DVKVTQSSRYLVKRTGEKVFLECVQDMDHENMFWYRQDPGLGLRLIYFSYDVKMKEKGDIPEGYSVSREKKERFSLILESASTNQTSMYLCASSSTGEMGNTIYFGEGSWLTVV.